The 3 T cell receptor beta chains listed next were all sequenced from one sample in a study of cytotoxic CD8 clonotypes in ibrutinib-treated CLL (TCRdb year 2021). In light of the paper, this sample's time point label describes: approximately eleven months on ibrutinib. Library creation used the immunoSEQ multiplex PCR assay. TCRdb took over this immuneACCESS table, retaining in-frame rearrangements with V and J assigned. Such tables are incomplete; in checked studies, under half of the missing clones stem from an unresolved V gene, and the remainder is unexplained. This sample comprises around 60,000 clones, over 60% of them detected only once. About 40% of the sample is in the top ten clones. The source was PBMCs, collected after 12 months of ibrutinib treatment. These receptor sequences come from a human donor with chronic lymphocytic leukemia.

This chain links TRBV4-2 with TRBJ2-3; 10 bases agree with TRBD2. The germline V gene encodes CDR1 LGHNA and CDR2 YNFKEQ. J was trimmed by 4 bases and V by 3 bases; bases with no gene match: 4. The CDR3 loop spans 15 amino acids. The CDR3 loop is CASSHDLAGADTQYF. The CDR3 bases are TGTGCCAGCAGCCACGACCTAGCGGGAGCAGATACGCAGTATTTT.

The chain combines TRBV28 with TRBJ2-5, with D possibly matching TRBD1 (5 bases). This CDR3 contains 15 residues. Germline CDR1 is MDHEN and CDR2 is SYDVKM. With 4 bases removed from V and 2 bases from J, the gap between germline ends came to 14 bases. In DNA, the CDR3 is TGTGCCAGCAGTTCACCACAGGTGGGACAAGAGACCCAGTACTTC. Protein sequence: CASSSPQVGQETQYF.

The V and J genes are TRBV9 and TRBJ2-7; perhaps TRBD2 as D (6 bases). The V end lost 4 bases, the J end lost 3 bases, and 11 bases lay between the germline ends. CDR3 length equals 13 residues. The germline CDR1 and CDR2 sequences are SGDLS and YYNGEE. The CDR3 DNA follows: TGTGCCAGCAGCCCCGGGAGCCACTACGAGCAGTACTTC. Translation: CASSPGSHYEQYF.